This T cell receptor beta chain was obtained from a study of T cells in Graves' hyperthyroidism and ophthalmopathy. Amplified TCR beta CDR3 regions derived from RNA transcripts. Using the HTBI primer set, a first-round RT-PCR was run on the TCR CDR3. TCRdb recomputed calls from the multiplex PCR reads with MiXCR, one row per CDR3 protein. Of about 530,000 distinct CDR3 sequences in the sample, approximately 17% are singletons; the top ten hold around 17%. Germline CDR1 reads SQVTM; CDR2 reads ANQGSEA. The CDR3 sequence is 11 residues long. V lost 0 bases, J lost 10 bases, and 7 bases lay in between. The V gene is TRBV29-1, the J gene TRBJ2-1; D is ambiguous. The sequence came from a woman younger than 35 with Graves' ophthalmopathy. Sequenced material: blood. CDR3 in amino acids: CSVEDSREQFF. The CDR3 bases are TGCAGCGTTGAAGATTCTAGGGAGCAGTTCTTC.